This T cell receptor beta chain is from a study of blood T cell repertoires in COVID-19. In the study overall: From the United States, Italy and Spain came samples of acute and convalescent COVID-19.

Per the authors' pipeline: The assay estimated nucleated cells by amplifying reference gene primers. Some clones are missing from TCRdb's copy, which holds only in-frame ones; the method was immunoSEQ multiplex PCR. That table supplies the V and J calls and clone size; D and trimming were determined from the DNA. The sample contains roughly 200,000 clones, roughly nine tenths of which appear only once. Looked up from germline, CDR1 is SGDLS and CDR2 is YYNGEE. The ends lost 3 bases at V and 3 bases at J; junction bases unmatched: 7. The CDR3 covers 16 residues. Sequences were obtained from peripheral blood. The sequence was collected from a young woman who had recovered from COVID-19. V and J are TRBV9 and TRBJ2-1; 9 nucleotides line up with TRBD1. The CDR3 nucleotides are TGTGCCAGCAGCGGCTACCGGGACAGGGACTACAATGAGCAGTTCTTC. Translation: CASSGYRDRDYNEQFF.